This entry features one T cell receptor beta chain sequence. The CDR3 has 13 residues. CDR1 and CDR2 from the germline V gene are ENHRY and SYGVKD. The ends were cut back, 1 base at V and 2 bases at J, with 6 bases in the middle. This sample was included in a study of blood T cell repertoires in COVID-19. The wider study: The United States, Italy and Spain supplied acute and convalescent COVID-19 samples.

Authors' processing steps: Reference gene primers were amplified, and this amplification served to estimate nucleated cell counts. Generated by immunoSEQ multiplex PCR, the TCRdb table keeps only in-frame clones and is missing some. Clone size and V and J calls were adopted from that table, with D and trimming inferred from the DNA. The data contain about 81,000 clones, about 84% of them singletons. This sequence joins TRBV10-3 and TRBJ2-7; tentatively, D is TRBD2 (5 bases). The clonotype originates from a human donor in a cohort sampled during active COVID-19. The sequenced sample consisted of peripheral blood. CDR3 sequence reads: CAISEFGAYEQYF. In DNA, the CDR3 is TGTGCCATCAGTGAGTTCGGGGCCTACGAGCAGTACTTC.